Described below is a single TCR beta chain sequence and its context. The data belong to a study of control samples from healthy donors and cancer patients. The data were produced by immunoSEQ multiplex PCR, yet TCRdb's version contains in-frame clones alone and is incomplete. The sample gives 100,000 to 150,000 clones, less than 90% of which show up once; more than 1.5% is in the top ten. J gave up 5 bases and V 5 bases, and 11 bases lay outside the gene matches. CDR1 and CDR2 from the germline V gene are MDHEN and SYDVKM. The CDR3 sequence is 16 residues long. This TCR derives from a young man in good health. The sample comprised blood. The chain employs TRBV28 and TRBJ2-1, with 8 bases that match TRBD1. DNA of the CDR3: TGTGCCAGCAGTCCCAGGGGGCCCATTATTAACAATGAGCAGTTCTTC. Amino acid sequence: CASSPRGPIINNEQFF.